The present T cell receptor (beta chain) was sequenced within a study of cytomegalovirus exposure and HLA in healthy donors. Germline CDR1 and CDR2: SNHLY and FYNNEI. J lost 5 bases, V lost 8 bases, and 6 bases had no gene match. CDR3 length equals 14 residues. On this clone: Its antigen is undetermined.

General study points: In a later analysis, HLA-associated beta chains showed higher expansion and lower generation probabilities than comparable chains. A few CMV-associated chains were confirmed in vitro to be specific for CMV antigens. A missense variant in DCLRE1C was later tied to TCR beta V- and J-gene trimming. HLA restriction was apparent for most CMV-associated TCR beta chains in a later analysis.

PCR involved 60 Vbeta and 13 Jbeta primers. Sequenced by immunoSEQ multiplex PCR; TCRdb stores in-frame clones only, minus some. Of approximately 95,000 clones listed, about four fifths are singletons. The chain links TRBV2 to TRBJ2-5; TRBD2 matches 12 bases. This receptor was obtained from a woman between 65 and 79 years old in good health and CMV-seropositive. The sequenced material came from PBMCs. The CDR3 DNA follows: TGTGCCAGCTCTGGACTAGCGGGATGGGAGACCCAGTACTTC. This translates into CASSGLAGWETQYF.